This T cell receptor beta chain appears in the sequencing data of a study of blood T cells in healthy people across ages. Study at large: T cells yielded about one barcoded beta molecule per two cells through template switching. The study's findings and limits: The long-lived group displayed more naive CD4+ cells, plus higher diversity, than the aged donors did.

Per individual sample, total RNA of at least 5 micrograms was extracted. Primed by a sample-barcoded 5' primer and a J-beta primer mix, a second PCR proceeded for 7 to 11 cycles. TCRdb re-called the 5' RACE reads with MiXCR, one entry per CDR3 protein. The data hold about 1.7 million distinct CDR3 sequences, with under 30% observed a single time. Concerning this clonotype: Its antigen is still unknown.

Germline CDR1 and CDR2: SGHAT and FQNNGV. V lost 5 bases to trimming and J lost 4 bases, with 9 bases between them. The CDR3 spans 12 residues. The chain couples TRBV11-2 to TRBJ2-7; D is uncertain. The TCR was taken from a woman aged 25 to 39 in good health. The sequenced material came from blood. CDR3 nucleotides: TGTGCCAGCAGCCATCTACAGTACGAGCAGTACTTC. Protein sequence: CASSHLQYEQYF.